The TCR beta chain described here comes from a study of T-cell reconstitution after alpha-beta-depleted transplantation in children. Library preparation (for TCRbeta) was performed with unique molecular identifiers. TCRdb independently ran MiXCR on the PCR reads; one entry per CDR3 protein. The profile shows roughly 28,000 distinct CDR3 sequences, roughly a sixth of them singletons. The CDR3 runs to 15 residues. Trimming cost V 1 base and J 2 bases, with 10 bases left between them. The germline gives CDR1 LGHDT, CDR2 YNNKEL (reference sequence). Sequenced here: PBMCs, mostly from graft donor cells, sampled 60 days after TCRalphabeta/CD19-depleted stem cell transplant. V is TRBV3-1 and J is TRBJ2-3; perhaps TRBD2 as D (5 bases). The receptor comes from a male patient aged 2-9 years who had a stem cell transplant for acute lymphoblastic leukemia, so the T cells may come from the graft donor. In DNA, the CDR3 is TGTGCCAGCAGCCAAGTTTCGGGGTTCACAGATACGCAGTATTTT. It yields the protein CASSQVSGFTDTQYF.